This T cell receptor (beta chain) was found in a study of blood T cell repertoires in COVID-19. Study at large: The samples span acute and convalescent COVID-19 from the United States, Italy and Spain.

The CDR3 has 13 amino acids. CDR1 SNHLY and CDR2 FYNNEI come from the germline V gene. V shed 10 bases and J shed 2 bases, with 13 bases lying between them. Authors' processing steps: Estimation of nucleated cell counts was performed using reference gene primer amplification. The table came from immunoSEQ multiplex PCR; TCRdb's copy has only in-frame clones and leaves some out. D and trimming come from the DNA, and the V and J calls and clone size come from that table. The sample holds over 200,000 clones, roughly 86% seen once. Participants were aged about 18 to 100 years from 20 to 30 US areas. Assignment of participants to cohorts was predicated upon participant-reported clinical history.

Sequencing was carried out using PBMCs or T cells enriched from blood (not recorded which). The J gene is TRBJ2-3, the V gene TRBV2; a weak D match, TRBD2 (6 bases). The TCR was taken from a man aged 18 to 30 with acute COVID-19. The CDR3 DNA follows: TGTGCCATCTCAACGGGGGACACAGATACGCAGTATTTT. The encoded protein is CAISTGDTDTQYF. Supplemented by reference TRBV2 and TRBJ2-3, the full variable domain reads EPEVTQTPSHQVTQMGQEVILRCVPISNHLYFYWYRQILGQKVEFLVSFYNNEISEKSEIFDDQFSVERPDGSNFTLKIRSTKLEDSAMYFCAISTGDTDTQYFGPGTRLTVL.